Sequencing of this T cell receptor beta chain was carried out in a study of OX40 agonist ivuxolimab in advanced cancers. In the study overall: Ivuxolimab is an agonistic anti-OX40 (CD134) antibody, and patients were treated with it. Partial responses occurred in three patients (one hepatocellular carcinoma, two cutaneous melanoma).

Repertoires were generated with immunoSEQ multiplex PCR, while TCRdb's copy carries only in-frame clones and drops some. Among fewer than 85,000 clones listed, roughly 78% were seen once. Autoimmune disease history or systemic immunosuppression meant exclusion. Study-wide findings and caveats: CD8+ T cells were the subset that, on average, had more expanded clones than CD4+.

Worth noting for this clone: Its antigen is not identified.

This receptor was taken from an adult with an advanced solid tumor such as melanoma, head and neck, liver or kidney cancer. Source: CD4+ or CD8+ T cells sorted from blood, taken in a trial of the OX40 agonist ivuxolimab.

CDR3 residues: CASSAGTVNEKLFF. As DNA, the CDR3 is TGTGCCAGCAGCGCCGGGACAGTTAATGAAAAACTGTTTTTT. The V call is TRBV9, the J call TRBJ1-4, with 7 bases that match TRBD1. This CDR3 contains 14 residues. Germline CDR1 SGDLS, CDR2 YYNGEE. J lost 4 bases, V lost 3 bases, and 3 bases had no gene match.